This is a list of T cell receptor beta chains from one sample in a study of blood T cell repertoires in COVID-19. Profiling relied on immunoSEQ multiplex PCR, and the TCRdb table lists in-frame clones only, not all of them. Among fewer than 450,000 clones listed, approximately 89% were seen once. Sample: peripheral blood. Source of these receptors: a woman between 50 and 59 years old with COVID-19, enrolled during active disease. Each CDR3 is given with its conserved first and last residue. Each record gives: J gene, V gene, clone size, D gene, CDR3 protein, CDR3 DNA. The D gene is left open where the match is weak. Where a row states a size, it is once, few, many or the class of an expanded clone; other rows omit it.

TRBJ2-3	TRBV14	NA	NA	CASSQEGADTQYF	TGTGCCAGCAGCCAAGAGGGAGCAGATACGCAGTATTTT
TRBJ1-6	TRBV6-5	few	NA	CASRASGTTSPLHF	TGTGCCAGCAGAGCCTCCGGGACTACTTCACCCCTCCACTTT
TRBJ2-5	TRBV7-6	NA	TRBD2	CASSLSGGARETQYF	TGTGCCAGCAGCTTGAGCGGGGGGGCGAGAGAGACCCAGTACTTC
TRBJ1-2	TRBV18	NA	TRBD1	CASSPRDRGPGNYGYTF	TGTGCCAGCTCACCACGCGACAGGGGCCCTGGTAACTATGGCTACACCTTC
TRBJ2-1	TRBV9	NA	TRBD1	CASSVDRVYNEQFF	TGTGCCAGCAGCGTGGACAGGGTGTACAATGAGCAGTTCTTC
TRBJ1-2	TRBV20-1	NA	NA	CSARASYGYTF	TGCAGTGCTAGGGCCTCCTATGGCTACACCTTC
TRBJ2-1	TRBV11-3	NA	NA	CASSQGNEQFF	TGTGCCAGCAGCCAGGGGAATGAGCAGTTCTTC
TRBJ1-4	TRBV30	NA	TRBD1	CAWSVSGGGEKLFF	TGTGCCTGGAGTGTATCAGGGGGCGGTGAAAAACTGTTTTTT
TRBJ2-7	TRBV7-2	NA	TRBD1	CASSFTGGSGSYEQYF	TGTGCCAGCAGCTTCACAGGGGGCTCTGGCTCCTACGAGCAGTACTTC
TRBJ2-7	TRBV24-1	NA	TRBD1	CATSAPGQPEQYF	TGTGCCACCAGTGCTCCGGGACAGCCCGAGCAGTACTTC
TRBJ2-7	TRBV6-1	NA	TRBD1	CASRDRGGGSHEQYF	TGTGCCAGCAGGGACAGGGGCGGGGGCTCCCACGAGCAGTACTTC
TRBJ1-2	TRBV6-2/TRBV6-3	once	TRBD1	CASSYAGTAVDYGYTF	TGTGCCAGCAGTTACGCCGGGACAGCGGTCGACTATGGCTACACCTTC
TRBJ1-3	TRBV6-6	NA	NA	CASSLQPSSGNTIYF	TGTGCCAGCAGTTTACAGCCGAGCTCTGGAAACACCATATATTTT
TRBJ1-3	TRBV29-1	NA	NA	CSASQRSGNTIYF	TGCAGCGCCTCTCAGCGCTCTGGAAACACCATATATTTT
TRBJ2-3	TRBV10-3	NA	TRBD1	CAISGPDRADTQYF	TGTGCCATCAGTGGCCCGGACAGGGCAGATACGCAGTATTTT
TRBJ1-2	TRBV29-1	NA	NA	CSVDRIAYGYTF	TGCAGCGTTGACAGAATAGCCTATGGCTACACCTTC
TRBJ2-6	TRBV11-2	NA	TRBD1	CASSLDFVTGASSGANVLTF	TGTGCCAGCAGCTTAGATTTCGTAACAGGGGCCTCCTCTGGGGCCAACGTCCTGACTTTC
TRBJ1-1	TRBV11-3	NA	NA	CASSRGDTEAFF	TGTGCCAGCAGCCGGGGGGACACTGAAGCTTTCTTT
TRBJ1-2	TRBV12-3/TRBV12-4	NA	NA	CASSPPGYGYTF	TGTGCCAGCAGTCCCCCGGGTTATGGCTACACCTTC
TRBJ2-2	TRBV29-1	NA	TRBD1	CSVGTAREGELFF	TGCAGCGTCGGGACAGCCCGGGAAGGGGAGCTGTTTTTT
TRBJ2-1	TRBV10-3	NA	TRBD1	CAISETGGWNEQFF	TGTGCCATCAGTGAGACAGGGGGGTGGAATGAGCAGTTCTTC
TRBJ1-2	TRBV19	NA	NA	CAAGGQGSNYGYTF	TGTGCCGCTGGAGGGCAGGGCTCTAACTATGGCTACACCTTC
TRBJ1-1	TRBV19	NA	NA	CASSPTLLNTEAFF	TGTGCCAGTAGTCCCACCCTATTGAACACTGAAGCTTTCTTT
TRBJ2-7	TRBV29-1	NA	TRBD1	CSVVPGQGTYEQYF	TGCAGCGTTGTACCGGGACAGGGCACCTACGAGCAGTACTTC
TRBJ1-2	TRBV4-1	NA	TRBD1	CASSQRQGPDYGYTF	TGCGCCAGCAGCCAAAGACAGGGACCTGACTATGGCTACACCTTC
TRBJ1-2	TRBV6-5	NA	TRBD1	CASSYSGTGGGYTF	TGTGCCAGCAGTTACTCAGGGACAGGGGGTGGCTACACCTTC
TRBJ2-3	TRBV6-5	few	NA	CASSYDGSYTDTQYF	TGTGCCAGCAGTTACGATGGGAGCTACACAGATACGCAGTATTTT
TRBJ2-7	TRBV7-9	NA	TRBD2	CASSGGLAGTYEQYF	TGTGCCAGCAGCGGGGGACTAGCGGGGACCTACGAGCAGTACTTC
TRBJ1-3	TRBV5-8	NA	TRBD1	CASSWLTGASGNTIYF	TGTGCCAGCAGCTGGCTGACAGGGGCCTCTGGAAACACCATATATTTT
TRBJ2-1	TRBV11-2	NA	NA	CASSLNAVGEQFF	TGTGCCAGCAGCTTAAATGCGGTCGGCGAGCAGTTCTTC
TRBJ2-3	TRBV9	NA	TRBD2	CASSPRLAGGLLDTQYF	TGTGCCAGCAGCCCCCGACTAGCGGGGGGGCTGTTAGATACGCAGTATTTT
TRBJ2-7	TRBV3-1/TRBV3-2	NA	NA	CASSHADEQYF	TGTGCCAGCAGCCACGCGGACGAGCAGTACTTC
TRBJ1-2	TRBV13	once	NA	CASSLGRQPYGYTF	TGTGCCAGCAGCTTAGGCCGACAGCCCTATGGCTACACCTTC
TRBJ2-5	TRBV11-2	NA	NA	CASSLSRETQYF	TGTGCCAGCAGCTTAAGTCGGGAGACCCAGTACTTC
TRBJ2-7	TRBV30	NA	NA	CAWSSGAEQYF	TGTGCCTGGAGTTCTGGGGCCGAGCAGTACTTC
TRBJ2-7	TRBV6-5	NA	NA	CASSYGGASYEQYF	TGTGCCAGCAGTTACGGGGGGGCCTCCTACGAGCAGTACTTC
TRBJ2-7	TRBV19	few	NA	CASSPSNFFYEQYF	TGTGCCAGTAGTCCCAGTAATTTCTTCTACGAGCAGTACTTC
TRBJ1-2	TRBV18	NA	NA	CASSPESDYGYTF	TGTGCCAGCTCACCGGAGAGTGACTATGGCTACACCTTC
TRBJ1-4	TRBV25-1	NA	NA	CASSDKGLATNEKLFF	TGTGCCAGCAGTGATAAGGGACTTGCAACTAATGAAAAACTGTTTTTT
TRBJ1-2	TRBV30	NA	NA	CAWSRVSTYGYTF	TGTGCCTGGAGTCGGGTCTCCACCTATGGCTACACCTTC
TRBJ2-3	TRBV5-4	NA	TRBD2	CASSSGLAGGTADTQYF	TGTGCCAGCAGCTCCGGACTAGCGGGGGGGACCGCAGATACGCAGTATTTT
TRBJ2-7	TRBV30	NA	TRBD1	CAWSARTGAYEQYF	TGTGCCTGGAGTGCCCGGACAGGGGCCTACGAGCAGTACTTC
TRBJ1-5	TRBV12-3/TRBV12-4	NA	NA	CASSSEGVEPQHF	TGTGCCAGCAGTTCCGAAGGGGTGGAGCCCCAGCATTTT
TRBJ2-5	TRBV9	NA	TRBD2	CASSRGGVDQETQYF	TGTGCCAGCAGCCGGGGGGGAGTAGACCAAGAGACCCAGTACTTC